The 29 T cell receptor beta chains below all came from one sample that was sequenced in a study of blood T cells in healthy people across ages. Using a J-beta primer mix together with a sample-barcoded 5' primer, a second PCR was run for about 6 to 12 cycles. TCRdb itself ran the 5' RACE reads through MiXCR, one entry per CDR3 protein. The sample holds 2 million or so distinct CDR3 sequences, around 50% seen once. Sequencing used blood. These receptor sequences come from a woman aged 40 to 50 in good health.

The chain combines TRBV21-1 with TRBJ2-7; the table's TRBD2 call for D was not verified on the DNA. TRBV21-1 represents a pseudogene. The CDR3 extends over 13 amino acids. The CDR3 is CASSARDWYEQYF. CDR3 DNA: TGTGCCAGCAGCGCCCGCGACTGGTACGAGCAGTACTTC.

The genes are TRBV7-2 and TRBJ2-4, with 7 bases that match TRBD2. The tail of the sequence fits TRBJ2-7 better, so the J call may be wrong. CDR3 length equals 13 residues. Germline loops: CDR1 SGHTA, CDR2 FQGNSA. The CDR3 region is CASSAGLVGEQYF. For the CDR3, the DNA is TGTGCCAGCAGCGCCGGACTAGTTGGCGAGCAGTACTTC.

This clonotype was recorded once. This chain links TRBV6-2 or TRBV6-3 with TRBJ1-5, with a tentative D call TRBD1 (5 bases). Trimming left V 5 bases short and J 4 bases short, with 12 bases between. Germline loops: CDR1 MNHEY, CDR2 SVGEGT. The CDR3 runs to 14 residues. This chain's CDR3 is CASSRQRGNQPQHF. The CDR3 region has the DNA TGTGCCAGCAGTCGACAGCGGGGGAATCAGCCCCAGCATTTT.

The rearrangement links TRBV5-1 to TRBJ1-1; TRBD1 might be the D (6 bases). This CDR3 has 14 residues. Trimming stripped 4 bases from V and 6 bases from J, with 16 bases between. Germline CDR1 is SGHRS and CDR2 is YFSETQ. The CDR3 bases are TGCGCCAGCAGCCCCGCTACAGGGTTGCCTGAAGCTTTCTTT. Its protein is CASSPATGLPEAFF.

This clonotype was seen a handful of times. The chain links TRBV7-3 to TRBJ2-1; no clear D gene. This CDR3 contains 15 residues. V lost 2 bases, J lost 0 bases, and 8 bases lay in between. Germline lookup yields CDR1 SGHTA and CDR2 FQGTGA. CDR3 loop: CASSLYQSSYNEQFF. CDR3 nucleotides: TGTGCCAGCAGCTTATATCAGAGCTCCTACAATGAGCAGTTCTTC.

The rearrangement joins TRBV5-1 to TRBJ2-3, with D maybe TRBD2 (6 bases). V was shortened by 3 bases and J by 6 bases, with 17 bases between the two germline ends. The CDR3 is 15 residues long. From germline, CDR1 is SGHRS and CDR2 YFSETQ. CDR3 in DNA: TGCGCCAGCAGCTCGGAGGGACGGGGCTGGGATACGCAGTATTTT. This gives the protein CASSSEGRGWDTQYF.

This clonotype was found once. The rearrangement joins TRBV14 to TRBJ1-1; D call uncertain. Trimming pared 0 bases from V and 0 bases from J, leaving 11 bases between. Germline assignment: CDR1 SGHDN and CDR2 FVKESK. The CDR3 loop spans 16 amino acids. CDR3 coding DNA: TGTGCCAGCAGCCAAGATTGGGGTCTGTTGAACACTGAAGCTTTCTTT. As protein: CASSQDWGLLNTEAFF.

This chain uses TRBV29-1 with TRBJ1-1; TRBD1 matches 7 bases. Trimming at V came to 3 bases and at J to 0 bases, leaving 10 bases not matched to a gene. CDR3 length equals 16 residues. Germline V CDR1 and CDR2: SQVTM, ANQGSEA. CDR3 DNA: TGCAGCGTTGAGACCGGACAGGAGGGCTTGAACACTGAAGCTTTCTTT. Protein: CSVETGQEGLNTEAFF. Filled out from reference TRBV29-1 and TRBJ1-1, the complete variable domain reads SAVISQKPSRDICQRGTSLTIQCQVDSQVTMMFWYRQQPGQSLTLIATANQGSEATYESGFVIDKFPISRPNLTFSTLTVSNMSPEDSSIYLCSVETGQEGLNTEAFFGQGTRLTVV.

This clonotype has at least ten counts. This chain links TRBV7-2 with TRBJ2-5; possibly TRBD1 for D (5 bases). In germline, CDR1 is SGHTA, CDR2 FQGNSA. Trimming shortened V by 4 bases and J by 2 bases, and 8 bases separated the two germline ends. This CDR3 is 13 amino acids long. The CDR3 DNA reads as TGTGCCAGCAGCTCACGACAGCAAGAGACCCAGTACTTC. This codes for CASSSRQQETQYF.

The chain joins TRBV29-1 to TRBJ2-5; 7 nucleotides match TRBD1. The germline V gene encodes CDR1 SQVTM and CDR2 ANQGSEA. V was clipped by 5 bases and J by 4 bases; unmatched bases: 7. CDR3 length: 13 amino acids. The CDR3 loop is CSVHTPGGETQYF. The DNA of the CDR3 is TGCAGCGTTCATACCCCAGGGGGAGAGACCCAGTACTTC.

The rearrangement uses TRBV18 and TRBJ1-5; no firm D call. CDR1 and CDR2 from the germline V gene are KGHSH and LQKENI. The CDR3 is 16 amino acids. V lost 4 bases and J 5 bases, leaving 18 bases between the germline ends. CDR3 region: CASSLQSGVLDQPQHF. DNA for the CDR3: TGTGCCAGCTCACTTCAGTCGGGTGTTCTGGATCAGCCCCAGCATTTT.

A few counts support this clonotype. The V call is TRBV25-1, the J call TRBJ1-5; D uncertain. The germline CDR1 and CDR2 sequences are MGHDK and SYGVNS. The V gene lost 1 base and the J gene lost 10 bases, with 14 bases spanning the gap. The CDR3 runs to 14 residues. CDR3 DNA: TGTGCCAGCAGTGAATGGTCAGGTGAGGGACCCCAGCATTTT. It encodes CASSEWSGEGPQHF.

This chain connects TRBV15 to TRBJ2-5, with TRBD1 identical over 7 bases. Germline V lookup: CDR1 LNHNV, CDR2 YYDKDF (reference sequence). The CDR3 totals 18 residues. The V segment lost 0 bases and the J segment 5 bases; nucleotides outside the gene matches: 15. The DNA of the CDR3 is TGTGCCACCAGCAGAGATAGAATCGAGCAGGGGGTTGTGGAGACCCAGTACTTC. Its protein is CATSRDRIEQGVVETQYF.

This chain uses TRBV3-1 with TRBJ2-1; no reliable D call. The length of the CDR3 is 15 residues. The V gene lost 0 bases and the J gene lost 6 bases, with 12 bases spanning the gap. Germline loops: CDR1 LGHDT, CDR2 YNNKEL (reference sequence). This chain's CDR3 is CASSQDGRATNEQFF. DNA of the CDR3: TGTGCCAGCAGCCAAGATGGTCGGGCCACCAATGAGCAGTTCTTC.

The V gene is TRBV6-1, the J gene TRBJ2-3, with 7 bases lining up with TRBD1. CDR3 length: 15 amino acids. Losses at the gene ends were 8 bases for V and 2 bases for J; bases not matched to a gene: 10. Germline CDR1 is MNHNS and CDR2 is SASEGT. CDR3 protein: CASPLDRAPTDTQYF. In DNA, the CDR3 is TGTGCCAGCCCTTTAGACAGGGCCCCCACAGATACGCAGTATTTT.

V usage is TRBV6-2 or TRBV6-3 and J usage is TRBJ2-1; D not certain. Germline V gives CDR1 MNHEY, CDR2 SVGEGT. The CDR3 has 12 amino acids. V lost 7 bases and J 8 bases, leaving 12 bases between the germline ends. The CDR3 is CASTDSHHEQFF. The CDR3, as DNA: TGTGCCAGCACTGATAGTCATCATGAGCAGTTCTTC.

This clonotype was picked up a small number of times. The CDR3 spells CASTQAGGSSYNEQFF. DNA of the CDR3: TGCGCCAGCACTCAAGCGGGGGGAAGCTCCTACAATGAGCAGTTCTTC. The rearrangement links TRBV5-1 to TRBJ2-1; 9 bases agree with TRBD2. The CDR3 contains 16 residues. Germline V gene sequence: CDR1 SGHRS, CDR2 YFSETQ. The J segment lost 0 bases and the V segment lost 6 bases, leaving 7 bases of the junction unmatched.

This clonotype was counted between two and nine times. CDR3 amino acids: CASSQEIQRQETQYF. DNA for the CDR3: TGTGCCAGCAGCCAAGAAATCCAGCGGCAAGAGACCCAGTACTTC. The chain employs TRBV3-1 and TRBJ2-5; TRBD2 is a possible D gene (5 bases). This CDR3 has 15 residues. In germline, CDR1 is LGHDT, CDR2 YNNKEL (reference sequence). With 0 bases removed from V and 2 bases from J, the gap between germline ends came to 10 bases.

The chain joins TRBV5-6 to TRBJ2-5; no definite D call. Germline V lookup: CDR1 SGHDT, CDR2 YYEEEE. CDR3 length: 13 residues. Trimming shortened V by 4 bases and J by 2 bases, and 9 bases separated the two germline ends. The CDR3 reads CASSLTLQETQYF. DNA of the CDR3: TGTGCCAGCAGCCTGACACTACAAGAGACCCAGTACTTC.

This clonotype was found many times. The chain couples TRBV10-3 to TRBJ2-5; TRBD1 or TRBD2 may be the D gene (5 bases each). The germline V and J ends were trimmed by 2 bases and 2 bases, with 12 bases remaining between them. Germline V gives CDR1 ENHRY, CDR2 SYGVKD. This CDR3 has 15 residues. The CDR3 DNA reads TGTGCCATCAGTGAGCGGGGACCCGGACAAGAGACCCAGTACTTC. Its translation: CAISERGPGQETQYF.

J is TRBJ1-2 and V is TRBV28, with D unresolved. The length of the CDR3 is 13 residues. With 8 bases removed from V and 5 bases from J, the gap between germline ends came to 15 bases. From germline, CDR1 is MDHEN and CDR2 SYDVKM. The CDR3 region has the DNA TGTGCCAGCGGATCAAGAGTTAGATATGGCTACACCTTC. Its translation: CASGSRVRYGYTF.

This chain joins TRBV15 and TRBJ2-3, with TRBD2 matching over 9 bases. V shed 6 bases and J 5 bases; nucleotides not matched to a gene: 6. Germline V CDR1 and CDR2: LNHNV, YYDKDF (reference sequence). The CDR3 consists of 14 residues. DNA for the CDR3: TGTGCCACCAGAAGGCGGGGGGGCGGAGATACGCAGTATTTT. Its protein is CATRRRGGGDTQYF. The full variable domain, rest sourced from reference TRBV15 and TRBJ2-3, is DAMVIQNPRYQVTQFGKPVTLSCSQTLNHNVMYWYQQKSSQAPKLLFHYYDKDFNNEADTPDNFQSRRPNTSFCFLDIRSPGLGDTAMYLCATRRRGGGDTQYFGPGTRLTVL.

This clonotype was seen more than once but under ten times. The CDR3 nucleotides are TGCGCCAGCAGCCAAGCCTCCGGGACAGGACGTGAAAAACTGTTTTTT. Protein product: CASSQASGTGREKLFF. This rearrangement joins TRBV4-3 to TRBJ1-4; TRBD1 matches at 8 bases. Trimming at V came to 1 base and at J to 7 bases, leaving 8 bases not matched to a gene. Germline CDR1 reads LGHNA; CDR2 reads YSLEER. CDR3 length equals 16 residues.

The chain is built from TRBV6-2 or TRBV6-3 and TRBJ2-5, with 9 nucleotides matching TRBD1. The V gene's germline CDR1 is MNHEY and CDR2 SVGEGT. V shed 7 bases, J shed 3 bases, and the junction held 9 bases outside the gene matches. The CDR3 covers 15 residues. The CDR3 DNA reads as TGTGCCAGCAAAAGTTCCCGGGACAGGGAAGAGACCCAGTACTTC. Protein: CASKSSRDREETQYF.

This clonotype has a single count. The chain recombines TRBV18 with TRBJ2-2; TRBD2 agrees at 8 bases. CDR3 length: 16 amino acids. Germline V gives CDR1 KGHSH, CDR2 LQKENI. With V trimmed by 3 bases and J by 0 bases, 3 bases remained unmatched. The CDR3 DNA sequence: TGTGCCAGCTCACCCGAACTAGCGGCGAACACCGGGGAGCTGTTTTTT. Encoded protein: CASSPELAANTGELFF.

This clonotype was counted a few times. The CDR3 region is CATKTGHSYEQYF. The CDR3 bases are TGTGCCACCAAGACAGGCCACTCCTACGAGCAGTACTTC. This chain links TRBV13 with TRBJ2-7, with D possibly matching TRBD1 (6 bases). CDR3 size: 13 residues. The germline V and J ends were trimmed by 10 bases and 0 bases, with 13 bases remaining between them. Germline V gene sequence: CDR1 PRHDT, CDR2 FYEKMQ (reference sequence). The full variable domain, in which reference TRBV13 and TRBJ2-7 provide the parts outside the CDR3, is AAGVIQSPRHLIKEKRETATLKCYPIPRHDTVYWYQQGPGQDPQFLISFYEKMQSDKGSIPDRFSAQQFSDYHSELNMSSLELGDSALYFCATKTGHSYEQYFGPGTRLTVT.

V is TRBV20-1 and J is TRBJ2-5, with 7 bases aligning to TRBD1. The CDR3 covers 12 residues. Germline values: CDR1 DFQATT, CDR2 SNEGSKA (reference sequence). V gave up 6 bases and J gave up 4 bases; unmatched junction bases: 5. Here the CDR3 DNA reads TGCAGTGCCGCAAGACAGGGAGAGACCCAGTACTTC. Amino acids: CSAARQGETQYF.

This chain links TRBV7-2 with TRBJ1-2, with D hard to call. Per the germline V gene, CDR1 is SGHTA and CDR2 is FQGNSA. V lost 3 bases, J lost 0 bases, and 8 bases lay in between. The CDR3 spans 14 residues. In DNA, the CDR3 is TGTGCCAGCAGCTTCACTCCTACTAACTATGGCTACACCTTC. Amino acid sequence: CASSFTPTNYGYTF.

This clonotype was picked up a small number of times. The chain has TRBV7-2 and TRBJ2-7, with D unresolved. The V and J ends lost 0 bases and 6 bases respectively, with 9 bases between them. The CDR3 runs 13 residues. CDR1 and CDR2 from the germline V gene are SGHTA and FQGNSA. CDR3 residues: CASSLATWGEQYF. As DNA, the CDR3 is TGTGCCAGCAGCTTAGCGACTTGGGGCGAGCAGTACTTC.